Below, 32 T cell receptor beta chains from the same sample are listed, as sequenced in a study of T cell changes during pregnancy in multiple sclerosis (dated by TCRdb to about 2019). Receptor amplification or capture employed the immunoSEQ multiplex PCR assay. What TCRdb holds here is the immuneACCESS table cut down to in-frame rearrangements. Part of the clones is not present; checked against another copy, under half of the missing clones reflect an unresolved V gene, and the others are unexplained. Present in this sample are tens of thousands of clones, less than 95% of which were seen just once. Of the sample, roughly 0.55% is held by the ten largest clones. The source material was CD4+ T cells from peripheral blood mononuclear cells, sampled in the third trimester of pregnancy. The origin of the receptors is a female donor with multiple sclerosis, enrolled in a pregnancy study.

The chain recombines TRBV28 with TRBJ2-1, with a tentative D call TRBD2 (6 bases). V was shortened by 3 bases and J by 6 bases, with 18 bases between the two germline ends. Per germline, CDR1 MDHEN and CDR2 SYDVKM. The CDR3 is 16 amino acids. CDR3 loop: CASSLTGVARGNEQFF. CDR3 in DNA: TGTGCCAGCAGTTTGACGGGGGTCGCAAGGGGCAATGAGCAGTTCTTC.

The genes are TRBV5-1 and TRBJ1-2; maybe TRBD1 (6 bases). Germline loops: CDR1 SGHRS, CDR2 YFSETQ. This CDR3 is built from 14 residues. V was clipped by 0 bases and J by 6 bases, with 12 bases between them. CDR3 coding DNA: TGCGCCAGCAGCTTGGACAGGGAAGCGGATGGCTACACCTTC. Its protein product is CASSLDREADGYTF.

The genes are TRBV2 and TRBJ2-2, with 9 bases aligning to TRBD1. J was trimmed by 5 bases and V by 7 bases; bases with no gene match: 8. The CDR3 is made up of 15 amino acids. CDR1 and CDR2 from the germline V gene are SNHLY and FYNNEI. CDR3 DNA sequence: TGTGCCAGCAAGCTAGGGACAGGGAGGACCGGGGAGCTGTTTTTT. Its protein product is CASKLGTGRTGELFF.

This chain connects TRBV5-4 to TRBJ2-1; 10 positions match TRBD2. The germline V gene encodes CDR1 SGHNT and CDR2 YYREEE (reference sequence). V was clipped by 4 bases and J by 8 bases; unmatched bases: 3. The CDR3 spans 13 residues. CDR3 bases: TGTGCCAGCAGCCATACTAGCGGGGATGAGCAGTTCTTC. Protein: CASSHTSGDEQFF.

The genes are TRBV10-3 and TRBJ1-5; D ambiguous. The germline CDR1 and CDR2 sequences are ENHRY and SYGVKD. V dropped 6 bases and J dropped 0 bases, with 9 bases sitting between them. This CDR3 spans 14 amino acids. The CDR3 region has the DNA TGTGCCATCAGGGGAGACATTAGCAATCAGCCCCAGCATTTT. This encodes CAIRGDISNQPQHF.

In this sample, this clone turned up a few times. The chain carries TRBV30 and TRBJ1-1, with a tentative D call TRBD1 (5 bases). V lost 4 bases and J 8 bases, leaving 14 bases between the germline ends. The V gene's germline CDR1 is GTSNPN and CDR2 SVGIG (reference sequence). CDR3 size: 12 residues. CDR3 coding DNA: TGTGCCTGGACCCCGAGACAGAGAGAAGCTTTCTTT. Translation: CAWTPRQREAFF.

The J gene is TRBJ2-7, the V gene TRBV7-2; tentatively, D is TRBD2 (5 bases). Trimming stripped 5 bases from V and 2 bases from J, with 16 bases between. This CDR3 is 15 amino acids long. CDR1 and CDR2 (germline): SGHTA, FQGNSA. The CDR3 nucleotides are TGTGCCAGCAGCCATGGACTCTCCATACCCTACGAGCAGTACTTC. It specifies CASSHGLSIPYEQYF.

The chain combines TRBV10-3 with TRBJ2-2; D is perhaps TRBD2 (5 bases). The CDR3 runs to 15 residues. Trimming cost V 6 bases and J 3 bases, with 14 bases left between them. Per the germline V gene, CDR1 is ENHRY and CDR2 is SYGVKD. The CDR3 spells CAIRTGNLDTGELFF. The CDR3 bases are TGTGCCATCAGAACCGGGAACTTAGACACCGGGGAGCTGTTTTTT.

The J gene is TRBJ1-2, the V gene TRBV5-1; no firm D call. Deletions cut 4 bases from V and 8 bases from J, with 21 bases between. CDR1 and CDR2 (germline): SGHRS, YFSETQ. There are 15 residues in the CDR3. CDR3 nucleotide sequence: TGCGCCAGCAGCCCTGGCGGGAGGACCTCTGGGGGCTACACCTTC. It encodes CASSPGGRTSGGYTF.

The CDR3 spells CASSPRYEQYF. The CDR3 DNA is TGTGCCAGCAGCCCTCGGTACGAGCAGTACTTC. This chain connects TRBV7-2 to TRBJ2-7; D remains unclear. The CDR3 extends over 11 amino acids. V was shortened by 5 bases and J by 4 bases, with 6 bases between the two germline ends. Germline-derived CDR1 and CDR2 are SGHTA and FQGNSA.

The gene calls are TRBV11-3 and TRBJ2-7; tentatively, D is TRBD1 (6 bases). Deletions cut 4 bases from V and 1 base from J, with 11 bases between. This CDR3 region has 14 residues. Germline lookup yields CDR1 SGHNT and CDR2 YENEEA. DNA for the CDR3: TGTGCCAGCAGCTCCCGGGACAATTCCTACGAGCAGTACTTC. Residues: CASSSRDNSYEQYF.

In DNA form, the CDR3 reads TGTGCCAGCGGGGCGGCACTTATGGCCAAAAACATTCAGTACTTC. It encodes CASGAALMAKNIQYF. V is TRBV6-1 and J is TRBJ2-4; a weak D match, TRBD1 (5 bases). This CDR3 contains 15 residues. The germline CDR1 and CDR2 sequences are MNHNS and SASEGT. V was shortened by 8 bases and J by 1 base, with 15 bases between the two germline ends.

This chain connects TRBV19 to TRBJ2-2; weak D call: TRBD2 (6 bases). V dropped 4 bases and J dropped 5 bases, with 20 bases sitting between them. Germline V gene data show CDR1 as LNHDA and CDR2 as SQIVND (reference sequence). CDR3 length: 17 amino acids. For the CDR3, the DNA is TGTGCCAGTAGTACCCACCGGGGCCTTCGGGGGACCGGGGAGCTGTTTTTT. It yields the protein CASSTHRGLRGTGELFF.

The chain recombines TRBV6-1 with TRBJ1-2; 7 nucleotides match TRBD1. The germline V gene encodes CDR1 MNHNS and CDR2 SASEGT. This CDR3 contains 14 residues. Trimming removed 2 bases from V and 2 bases from J; junction bases left unmatched: 2. This chain's CDR3 is CASSERGPNYGYTF. Written as DNA, the CDR3 is TGTGCCAGCAGTGAAAGGGGGCCGAACTATGGCTACACCTTC.

This chain links TRBV28 with TRBJ1-2, with D unclear. V was trimmed by 3 bases and J by 3 bases, leaving 8 bases between them. The V gene's germline CDR1 is MDHEN and CDR2 SYDVKM. This CDR3 has 13 residues. The CDR3 reads CASSFSEYYGYTF. The CDR3 nucleotides are TGTGCCAGCAGTTTTAGTGAATACTATGGCTACACCTTC.

The V call is TRBV6-6, the J call TRBJ2-7; D is perhaps TRBD2 (6 bases). V gave up 4 bases and J gave up 1 base, with 14 bases separating them. The CDR3 runs 15 residues. Germline loops: CDR1 MNHNY, CDR2 SVGAGI (reference sequence). CDR3 residues: CASSLDRRGSYEQYF. The CDR3 DNA reads TGTGCCAGCAGTTTGGACCGGCGGGGTTCCTACGAGCAGTACTTC.

J is TRBJ2-2 and V is TRBV19; 9 bases are a match to TRBD1. The CDR3 spans 14 residues. The V gene's germline CDR1 is LNHDA and CDR2 SQIVND (reference sequence). J lost 4 bases, V lost 8 bases, and 5 bases had no gene match. Here the CDR3 DNA reads TGTGCCAGTGGGACAGGGTACAGCACCGGGGAGCTGTTTTTT. It codes for CASGTGYSTGELFF.

The chain uses TRBV5-1 and TRBJ2-1; tentatively, D is TRBD1 (5 bases). This CDR3 spans 15 amino acids. V lost 1 base and J 2 bases, leaving 10 bases between the germline ends. The V gene's germline CDR1 is SGHRS and CDR2 YFSETQ. The CDR3 sequence: CASSLKGPTYNEQFF. As DNA, the CDR3 is TGCGCCAGCAGCTTGAAGGGGCCCACCTACAATGAGCAGTTCTTC.

The chain is built from TRBV5-5 and TRBJ2-4; perhaps TRBD1 as D (5 bases). Trimming removed 4 bases at V and 0 bases at J, with 17 bases between. The length of the CDR3 is 17 residues. CDR1 and CDR2 (germline): SGHKS, YYEKEE (reference sequence). The CDR3 nucleotides read TGTGCCAGCAGCACGGATTTGGGGCTTCTAGCCAAAAACATTCAGTACTTC. Protein: CASSTDLGLLAKNIQYF.

The chain is built from TRBV6-4 and TRBJ1-1; 8 bases agree with TRBD1. V dropped 2 bases and J dropped 4; count of bases not matched to a gene: 3. The germline CDR1 and CDR2 sequences are MRHNA and SNTAGT. The CDR3 contains 14 residues. This CDR3 reads CASSDSDRGTEAFF. CDR3 in DNA: TGTGCCAGCAGTGACAGCGACAGGGGCACTGAAGCTTTCTTT.

The chain recombines TRBV21-1 with TRBJ2-3; whether TRBD2, the table's D call, matches the DNA was not checked. TRBV21-1 is flagged as a pseudogene. The CDR3 contains 14 residues. CDR3 sequence: CASRTCGSTDTQYF. Written as DNA, the CDR3 is TGTGCCAGCAGAACGTGCGGGAGTACAGATACGCAGTATTTT.

V and J are TRBV7-2 and TRBJ2-7, with D perhaps matching TRBD2 (6 bases). This CDR3 spans 16 amino acids. Deletions cut 5 bases from V and 2 bases from J, with 19 bases between. Germline V CDR1 and CDR2: SGHTA, FQGNSA. CDR3 nucleotides: TGTGCCAGCAGCGCCAAGGGATCGGCGGGGACCTACGAGCAGTACTTC. As protein: CASSAKGSAGTYEQYF.

This chain uses TRBV2 with TRBJ2-2, with TRBD1 as a possible D gene (6 bases). From germline, CDR1 is SNHLY and CDR2 FYNNEI. V lost 5 bases and J 1 base, leaving 8 bases between the germline ends. The CDR3 spans 14 residues. CDR3 sequence: CASSFRGNTGELFF. CDR3 nucleotide sequence: TGTGCCAGCAGTTTCAGGGGGAACACCGGGGAGCTGTTTTTT. Full variable domain (rest looked up from reference TRBV2 and TRBJ2-2): EPEVTQTPSHQVTQMGQEVILRCVPISNHLYFYWYRQILGQKVEFLVSFYNNEISEKSEIFDDQFSVERPDGSNFTLKIRSTKLEDSAMYFCASSFRGNTGELFFGEGSRLTVL.

This sequence joins TRBV5-8 and TRBJ2-4; 10 bases map to TRBD2. This CDR3 region has 17 residues. The ends lost 0 bases at V and 2 bases at J; junction bases unmatched: 5. Germline values: CDR1 SGHTS, CDR2 YDEGEE. The CDR3 spells CASSLGTSGWSKNIQYF. CDR3 DNA: TGTGCCAGCAGCTTGGGGACTAGCGGATGGTCCAAAAACATTCAGTACTTC. The full variable domain, with the rest looked up from reference TRBV5-8 and TRBJ2-4, is EAGVTQSPTHLIKTRGQQATLRCSPISGHTSVYWYQQALGLGLQFLLWYDEGEERNRGNFPPRFSGRQFPNYSSELNVNALELEDSALYLCASSLGTSGWSKNIQYFGAGTRLSVL.

The V and J genes are TRBV5-1 and TRBJ1-1; a possible D gene is TRBD1 (6 bases). This CDR3 has 14 residues. The V end lost 4 bases, the J end lost 6 bases, and 16 bases lay between the germline ends. CDR1 SGHRS and CDR2 YFSETQ come from the germline V gene. As DNA, the CDR3 is TGCGCCAGCAGCCCGGGGGGGGCTGCCGCTGAAGCTTTCTTT. This sequence encodes CASSPGGAAAEAFF.

This chain connects TRBV6-6 to TRBJ2-5, with 13 bases lining up with TRBD2. Trimming removed 8 bases from V and 4 bases from J; junction bases left unmatched: 1. Germline values: CDR1 MNHNY, CDR2 SVGAGI (reference sequence). CDR3 length equals 13 residues. The CDR3 DNA follows: TGTGCCAGCCGGACTAGCGGGAGAGAGACCCAGTACTTC. This gives the protein CASRTSGRETQYF.

The J gene is TRBJ2-7, the V gene TRBV29-1; 11 bases match TRBD1. V was pared by 4 bases and J by 6 bases, with 11 bases of the junction left unmatched. Germline V gene lookup returns CDR1 SQVTM and CDR2 ANQGSEA. The CDR3 length is 15 residues. This chain's CDR3 is CSVATWDRGESEQYF. CDR3 DNA: TGCAGCGTTGCAACCTGGGACAGGGGGGAGTCCGAGCAGTACTTC.

This chain joins TRBV9 and TRBJ1-1, with D maybe TRBD1 (5 bases). CDR3 size: 16 residues. Trimming left V 0 bases short and J 1 base short, with 13 bases between. Germline V gene sequence: CDR1 SGDLS, CDR2 YYNGEE. The DNA for the CDR3 is TGTGCCAGCAGCGTAGATTCATCAGGGCCGAACACTGAAGCTTTCTTT. Its translation: CASSVDSSGPNTEAFF.

The chain carries TRBV27 and TRBJ2-2; TRBD1 agrees at 7 bases. The junction had 8 bases not matched to a gene; V was cut back by 6 bases and J by 4 bases. From germline, CDR1 is MNHEY and CDR2 SMNVEV (reference sequence). The CDR3 loop spans 15 amino acids. This CDR3 reads CASSQTGFGTGELFF. CDR3 nucleotide sequence: TGTGCCAGCAGCCAGACAGGGTTCGGCACCGGGGAGCTGTTTTTT.

This clone was recorded once. Other DNA sequences from this sample encode an identical CDR3 as well. The chain employs TRBV30 and TRBJ2-3; D possibly corresponds to TRBD2 (5 bases). V was cut by 2 bases and J by 6 bases, with 21 bases left in between. This CDR3 spans 16 amino acids. CDR1 is GTSNPN and CDR2 is SVGIG in the germline V gene (reference sequence). The CDR3 sequence is CAWSLGGPGNSDTQYF. The CDR3 DNA sequence: TGTGCCTGGAGTCTCGGCGGGCCGGGAAACTCGGATACGCAGTATTTT. Variable domain in full (rest from reference TRBV30 and TRBJ2-3): SQTIHQWPATLVQPVGSPLSLECTVEGTSNPNLYWYRQAAGRGLQLLFYSVGIGQISSEVPQNLSASRPQDRQFILSSKKLLLSDSGFYLCAWSLGGPGNSDTQYFGPGTRLTVL.

J is TRBJ2-5 and V is TRBV19; maybe TRBD1 (6 bases). Germline assignment: CDR1 LNHDA and CDR2 SQIVND (reference sequence). The CDR3 sequence is 14 residues long. The V gene lost 3 bases and the J gene lost 8 bases, with 16 bases spanning the gap. Written as DNA, the CDR3 is TGTGCCAGTAGTATCAGGGGAGAGGGAGATACCCAGTACTTC. This sequence encodes CASSIRGEGDTQYF.

V usage is TRBV19 and J usage is TRBJ2-3; no clear D. V was clipped by 0 bases and J by 4 bases, with 14 bases between them. There are 16 residues in the CDR3. Germline V CDR1 and CDR2: LNHDA, SQIVND (reference sequence). CDR3 region: CASSIDRHPAADTQYF. CDR3 in DNA: TGTGCCAGTAGTATAGATCGGCACCCCGCGGCAGATACGCAGTATTTT.